The 30 T cell receptor beta chains below come from one sample, sequenced in a study of control samples from healthy donors and cancer patients. Sequenced by immunoSEQ multiplex PCR; TCRdb stores in-frame clones only, minus some. The repertoire includes roughly 150,000 clones, 93% of them detected once, and 2% to 2.5% sits in the top ten. Sequencing was performed on blood. The source of these receptors is a man aged 50-59 years in good health.

This chain uses TRBV5-4 with TRBJ2-6; D may match TRBD1 or TRBD2 (5 bases each). Germline V gene data show CDR1 as SGHNT and CDR2 as YYREEE (reference sequence). V lost 0 bases and J lost 2, with 12 bases in between. This CDR3 is 17 amino acids long. CDR3 in amino acids: CASSLGVPGPGANVLTF. Written as DNA, the CDR3 is TGTGCCAGCAGCTTGGGGGTTCCGGGGCCTGGGGCCAACGTCCTGACTTTC.

The gene calls are TRBV5-1 and TRBJ2-5; 8 bases match TRBD2. With V trimmed by 7 bases and J by 5 bases, 22 bases remained unmatched. The germline V gene has CDR1 SGHRS and CDR2 YFSETQ. The CDR3 runs 18 residues. CDR3 region: CASSSLWNGRAAGETQYF. CDR3 bases: TGCGCCAGCTCATCCCTGTGGAACGGGAGGGCCGCGGGTGAGACCCAGTACTTC.

The rearrangement joins TRBV3-1 (or the pseudogene TRBV3-2) to TRBJ2-1, with D perhaps matching TRBD2 (5 bases). Germline CDR1 LGHDT, CDR2 YNNKEL (reference sequence). V gave up 0 bases and J gave up 14 bases, with 14 bases separating them. This CDR3 contains 13 residues. CDR3: CASSQEVTSSKFF. Here the CDR3 DNA reads TGTGCCAGCAGCCAAGAGGTAACTAGTTCGAAGTTCTTC.

V usage is TRBV6-5 and J usage is TRBJ1-6, with D possibly TRBD1 on 5 matching bases. The germline V gene encodes CDR1 MNHEY and CDR2 SVGAGI. The CDR3 is 12 amino acids. V lost 8 bases and J lost 8, with 10 bases in between. CDR3 DNA sequence: TGTGCCAGCGGGCAGGGAGATTCACCCCTCCACTTT. Amino acid sequence: CASGQGDSPLHF.

The chain carries TRBV2 and TRBJ2-5; D is perhaps TRBD2 (5 bases). The CDR3 totals 15 residues. V lost 4 bases and J lost 5, with 17 bases in between. Germline V gives CDR1 SNHLY, CDR2 FYNNEI. CDR3 in DNA: TGTGCCAGCAGTGCCCTAGCAGGTGGAGATGAGACCCAGTACTTC. Translated, it gives CASSALAGGDETQYF.

The genes are TRBV27 and TRBJ1-5; D gene uncertain. V lost 3 bases to trimming and J lost 0 bases, with 12 bases between them. CDR1 MNHEY and CDR2 SMNVEV come from the germline V gene (reference sequence). The CDR3 contains 16 residues. The CDR3 coding sequence is TGTGCCAGCAGTTTGTGGGGAGATACTAGCAATCAGCCCCAGCATTTT. It specifies CASSLWGDTSNQPQHF.

The chain joins TRBV11-2 to TRBJ2-3, with D possibly matching TRBD2 (6 bases). Trimming stripped 7 bases from V and 5 bases from J, with 16 bases between. This CDR3 spans 14 amino acids. Germline CDR1 SGHAT, CDR2 FQNNGV. The CDR3, as DNA: TGTGCCAGCATGACGGGAGAGGAGGAAGATACGCAGTATTTT. Translation: CASMTGEEEDTQYF. Based on the CDR3 plus reference TRBV11-2 and TRBJ2-3, the full variable domain is EAGVAQSPRYKIIEKRQSVAFWCNPISGHATLYWYQQILGQGPKLLIQFQNNGVVDDSQLPKDRFSAERLKGVDSTLKIQPAKLEDSAVYLCASMTGEEEDTQYFGPGTRLTVL.

The chain links TRBV5-1 to TRBJ2-2, with 9 bases lining up with TRBD1. Germline values: CDR1 SGHRS, CDR2 YFSETQ. This CDR3 has 14 amino acids. The CDR3 spells CGSGQGSNTGELFF. CDR3 DNA: TGCGGGTCCGGACAGGGGTCGAACACCGGGGAGCTGTTTTTT.

The chain uses TRBV3-1 (or the pseudogene TRBV3-2) and TRBJ1-6; D ambiguous. Germline V gene lookup returns CDR1 LGHDT and CDR2 YNNKEL (reference sequence). There are 15 residues in the CDR3. Trimming pared 4 bases from V and 0 bases from J, leaving 7 bases between. The CDR3 protein is CASSLQSSYNSPLHF. CDR3 bases: TGTGCCAGCAGCCTCCAGAGCTCCTATAATTCACCCCTCCACTTT.

Remarks on this clone: The junction shows a germline mismatch at one end, possibly a read error. V gene TRBV5-4 combines with J gene TRBJ1-2; unclear D gene. The CDR3 has 11 residues. Per germline, CDR1 SGHNT and CDR2 YYREEE (reference sequence). CDR3 sequence: CASRLVSGYTF. The CDR3 nucleotides are TGTGCCAGCCGCTTGGTCTCCGGCTACACCTTC.

The chain couples TRBV12-3 or TRBV12-4 to TRBJ1-2; possibly TRBD1 for D (6 bases). The ends were cut back, 6 bases at V and 6 bases at J, with 14 bases in the middle. The CDR3 contains 13 residues. As DNA, the CDR3 is TGTGCCAGCAGACCACAGGGAAAAGATGGCTACACCTTC. Translation: CASRPQGKDGYTF.

The V call is TRBV24-1, the J call TRBJ2-3; 13 positions match TRBD2. The CDR3 extends over 16 amino acids. Germline CDR1 and CDR2: KGHDR and SFDVKD. V trimming: 4 bases; J trimming: 4 bases; junction bases outside the gene matches: 4. CDR3 bases: TGTGCCACCAGTGAACTAGCGGGAGGGCTATCAGATACGCAGTATTTT. Translated: CATSELAGGLSDTQYF.

The chain combines TRBV19 with TRBJ2-1; 9 nucleotides agree with TRBD1. Trimming took 7 bases from V and 6 from J; bases not matched to a gene: 10. The length of the CDR3 is 15 residues. Germline CDR1 and CDR2: LNHDA and SQIVND (reference sequence). This CDR3 reads CASNPSGTGFNEQFF. The DNA of the CDR3 is TGTGCCAGTAATCCTTCCGGGACAGGGTTCAATGAGCAGTTCTTC.

V and J are TRBV6-1 and TRBJ1-2, with no clear D. There are 14 residues in the CDR3. CDR1 is MNHNS, CDR2 SASEGT, per germline. V was pared by 2 bases and J by 7 bases, with 14 bases between. The CDR3 sequence is CASSEYVPSPGYTF. The CDR3 region has the DNA TGTGCCAGCAGTGAATACGTACCGAGCCCTGGCTACACCTTC.

V and J are TRBV5-6 and TRBJ1-6; TRBD1 matches at 10 bases. The trim removed 0 bases at V and 9 bases at J, leaving 6 bases unmatched. CDR3 length equals 16 residues. The germline V gene has CDR1 SGHDT and CDR2 YYEEEE. The CDR3 nucleotides are TGTGCCAGCAGCTTGGCCCGGACAGGGGGTAGTTCACCCCTCCACTTT. This sequence encodes CASSLARTGGSSPLHF.

Only one count was recorded for this clone. The genes are TRBV6-1 and TRBJ2-1; D is uncertain. Trimming shortened V by 3 bases and J by 7 bases, and 13 bases separated the two germline ends. This CDR3 is built from 14 residues. Germline V gene data show CDR1 as MNHNS and CDR2 as SASEGT. The DNA for the CDR3 is TGTGCCAGCAGTGATTCGTCCCTGAGGAATGAGCAGTTCTTC. It codes for CASSDSSLRNEQFF.

The chain is built from TRBV29-1 and TRBJ2-7; TRBD1 matches 9 bases. The CDR3 covers 14 residues. The germline gives CDR1 SQVTM, CDR2 ANQGSEA. The trim removed 7 bases at V and 6 bases at J, leaving 13 bases unmatched. CDR3 sequence reads: CSARGDRDAGEQYF. CDR3 nucleotide sequence: TGCAGCGCAAGGGGGGACAGGGATGCTGGCGAGCAGTACTTC.

Written as DNA, the CDR3 is TGTGCCAGCAGCGTAGCCCGGACTAGCGGGAACACAGATACGCAGTATTTT. Translation gives CASSVARTSGNTDTQYF. The chain has TRBV9 and TRBJ2-3; 12 positions match TRBD2. The CDR3 length is 17 residues. Per germline, CDR1 SGDLS and CDR2 YYNGEE. The junction had 4 bases not matched to a gene; V was cut back by 0 bases and J by 2 bases.

J is TRBJ1-5 and V is TRBV6-5; maybe TRBD1 (6 bases). Germline-derived CDR1 and CDR2 are MNHEY and SVGAGI. The CDR3 extends over 14 amino acids. V lost 7 bases and J 1 base, leaving 11 bases between the germline ends. CDR3 coding DNA: TGTGCCAGCATTAAAGGACAGAGCAATCAGCCCCAGCATTTT. Its translation: CASIKGQSNQPQHF.

The chain has TRBV5-1 and TRBJ2-5; 11 bases map to TRBD1. V lost 4 bases, J lost 5 bases, and 4 bases stayed unmatched. CDR1 and CDR2 (germline): SGHRS, YFSETQ. The CDR3 covers 14 residues. The DNA of the CDR3 is TGCGCCAGCAGCCCCGGGACAGGGGGTGAGACCCAGTACTTC. It translates to CASSPGTGGETQYF.

The genes are TRBV5-4 and TRBJ1-2; TRBD1 matches at 9 bases. This CDR3 region has 14 residues. V lost 2 bases to trimming and J lost 2 bases; unmatched junction nucleotides: 1. The germline CDR1 and CDR2 sequences are SGHNT and YYREEE (reference sequence). The CDR3 region is CASSLQGANYGYTF. The CDR3 DNA follows: TGTGCCAGCAGCTTACAGGGGGCAAACTATGGCTACACCTTC.

This chain joins TRBV27 and TRBJ1-5; possible D gene TRBD1, 5 bases. The CDR3 extends over 16 amino acids. V was shortened by 5 bases and J by 3 bases, with 17 bases between the two germline ends. Germline V gene lookup returns CDR1 MNHEY and CDR2 SMNVEV (reference sequence). CDR3 DNA sequence: TGTGCCAGCAGTCCCGGGACGACGAGCCTCAATCAGCCCCAGCATTTT. Protein: CASSPGTTSLNQPQHF.

The rearrangement uses TRBV7-3 and TRBJ2-1; 9 bases line up with TRBD1. CDR1 and CDR2 (germline): SGHTA, FQGTGA. The ends lost 0 bases at V and 9 bases at J; junction bases unmatched: 3. This CDR3 spans 14 amino acids. CDR3 region: CASSLTGQGTEQFF. CDR3 DNA sequence: TGTGCCAGCAGCTTAACGGGACAGGGAACTGAGCAGTTCTTC.

CDR3 sequence (DNA): TGTGCCAGCAGCTTCACGTCGGGACACACAGATACGCAGTATTTT. Its translation is CASSFTSGHTDTQYF. This chain uses TRBV7-3 with TRBJ2-3, with D possibly matching TRBD1 (6 bases). Trimming removed 3 bases at V and 2 bases at J, with 12 bases between. The CDR3 runs to 15 residues. Germline V CDR1 and CDR2: SGHTA, FQGTGA.

The rearrangement uses TRBV20-1 and TRBJ1-2; 8 nucleotides match TRBD1. The CDR3 runs to 11 residues. Trimming took 5 bases from V and 5 from J; bases not matched to a gene: 1. The germline V gene has CDR1 DFQATT and CDR2 SNEGSKA (reference sequence). CDR3 coding DNA: TGCAGTGCTCGGACAGGGTATGGCTACACCTTC. Translation gives CSARTGYGYTF.

On this clone itself: Distinct nucleotide sequences in the sample also encode this CDR3. The V gene is TRBV5-1, the J gene TRBJ2-1, with TRBD2 identical over 9 bases. V gave up 1 base and J gave up 2 bases; unmatched junction bases: 4. Germline lookup yields CDR1 SGHRS and CDR2 YFSETQ. The CDR3 length is 16 residues. The CDR3 sequence: CASSLSSGNPYNEQFF. The DNA of the CDR3 is TGCGCCAGCAGCTTGTCTAGCGGGAACCCCTACAATGAGCAGTTCTTC. Drawing the rest from reference TRBV5-1 and TRBJ2-1, the complete variable domain is KAGVTQTPRYLIKTRGQQVTLSCSPISGHRSVSWYQQTPGQGLQFLFEYFSETQRNKGNFPGRFSGRQFSNSRSEMNVSTLELGDSALYLCASSLSSGNPYNEQFFGPGTRLTVL.

The rearrangement uses TRBV10-3 and TRBJ1-2; TRBD1 matches 9 bases. The germline CDR1 and CDR2 sequences are ENHRY and SYGVKD. V gave up 2 bases and J gave up 4 bases; unmatched junction bases: 5. CDR3 length: 15 amino acids. Here the CDR3 reads CAISETGTGSYGYTF. DNA of the CDR3: TGTGCCATCAGTGAGACTGGGACAGGGTCCTATGGCTACACCTTC.

The chain joins TRBV12-5 to TRBJ2-1; 7 bases match TRBD2. CDR3 length equals 18 residues. J lost 8 bases, V lost 8 bases, and 24 bases had no gene match. CDR1 is LGHNT, CDR2 FRNRAP, per germline. The CDR3 DNA sequence: TGTGCTAGTCCCCCCTTCTTGCGTCCTCGCGGGAGTGTGGATGAGCAGTTCTTC. Amino acid sequence: CASPPFLRPRGSVDEQFF.

This clone was seen only once. This chain uses TRBV23-1 with TRBJ2-5, with 8 bases lining up with TRBD2. TRBV23-1 is placed among ORFs of uncertain function. Germline trimming cut 1 base from V and 5 bases from J; bases unmatched to any gene: 9. The CDR3 extends over 16 amino acids. The CDR3 DNA reads TGCGCCAGCAGTCAATGGGGAGCGGGAGTGGTGGAGACCCAGTACTTC. It translates to CASSQWGAGVVETQYF.

The CDR3 DNA follows: TGCAGCCCCTCCCAAGAGACCCAGTACTTC. Its translation: CSPSQETQYF. The chain is built from TRBV20-1 and TRBJ2-5; D is ambiguous. Per the germline V gene, CDR1 is DFQATT and CDR2 is SNEGSKA (reference sequence). CDR3 length: 10 amino acids.